This record covers a single T cell receptor beta chain. Its specificity is not known. The sample originates from a study of shared clonotypes between healthy human individuals. Background on the study: The donors, a couple of women and a few men, were aged 18 to 49. Used for every donor were three CD4 naive, three CD4 memory, two CD8 naive and one CD8 memory plate. Findings of the study overall: Though the depth was large, rarefaction showed that sorted-subset sequencing was incomplete.

The CDR3 has 16 amino acids. Germline values: CDR1 SEHNR, CDR2 FQNEAQ (reference sequence). J gave up 2 bases and V 8 bases, and 12 bases lay outside the gene matches. Clones were sequenced by immunoSEQ multiplex PCR, and TCRdb holds only the in-frame ones, with some missing. The sample yields 650,000 to 700,000 clones, 90% seen once. CD45RO+ cells joined CCR7-negative CD45RA+ TemRA cells to form CD8 memory. V gene TRBV7-9 combines with J gene TRBJ2-5; 9 bases are a match to TRBD1. The source of this sequence is a young man in good health. Some clones in this sample may be carry-over from other donors' samples. The sequenced sample consisted of memory CD8+ T cells from PBMCs. Subset indicated: CD45RO+ cells pooled with CCR7-negative TemRA cells. CDR3 region: CASDPGQGKLQETQYF. The CDR3 DNA sequence: TGTGCCAGCGACCCGGGACAGGGAAAACTTCAAGAGACCCAGTACTTC.